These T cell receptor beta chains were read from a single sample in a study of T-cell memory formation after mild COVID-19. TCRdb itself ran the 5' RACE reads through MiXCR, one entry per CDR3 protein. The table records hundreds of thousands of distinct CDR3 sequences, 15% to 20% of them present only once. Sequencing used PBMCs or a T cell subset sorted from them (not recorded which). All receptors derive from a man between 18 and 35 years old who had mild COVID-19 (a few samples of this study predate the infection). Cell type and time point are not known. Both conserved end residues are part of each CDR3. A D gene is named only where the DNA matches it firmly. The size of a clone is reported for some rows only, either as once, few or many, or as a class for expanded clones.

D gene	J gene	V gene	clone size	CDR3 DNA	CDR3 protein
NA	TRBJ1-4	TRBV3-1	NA	TGTGCCAGCAGCCAAGATAAGAGGCGGACTAATGAAAAACTGTTTTTT	CASSQDKRRTNEKLFF
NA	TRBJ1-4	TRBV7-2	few	TGTGCCAGCAGCTTAGGTCTGGGGGCCTCGACTAACTCGTTAAATGAAAAACTGTTTTTT	CASSLGLGASTNSLNEKLFF
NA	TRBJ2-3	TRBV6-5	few	TGTGCCAGCAGTTACTATGGCAGGGGGGGGGATACGCAGTATTTT	CASSYYGRGGDTQYF
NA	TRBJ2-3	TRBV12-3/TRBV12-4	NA	TGTGCCAGCAGCGCCGGGACTTCAGATACGCAGTATTTT	CASSAGTSDTQYF
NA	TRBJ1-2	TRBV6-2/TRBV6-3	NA	TGTGCCAGCAGTTACAGTTCTGGCTACACCTTC	CASSYSSGYTF
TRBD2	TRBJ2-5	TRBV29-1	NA	TGCAGCGTGGCGGGGACTAGCGGGGAAGAGACCCAGTACTTC	CSVAGTSGEETQYF
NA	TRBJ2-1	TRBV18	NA	TGTGCCAGCTCGGGACTCATCAGGGGGAACAATGAGCAGTTCTTC	CASSGLIRGNNEQFF
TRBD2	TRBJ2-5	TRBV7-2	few	TGTGCCAGCAGCGCCGCTAGCGGGGGGTCTCCGTTGGGGACCCAGTACTTC	CASSAASGGSPLGTQYF
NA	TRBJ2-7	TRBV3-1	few	TGTGCCAGCAGCCTCCCAAGCATCTCCTACGAGCAGTACTTC	CASSLPSISYEQYF
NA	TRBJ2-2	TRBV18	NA	TGTGCCAGCTCACCATCCGAAGGGCTGGGGAACACCGGGGAGCTGTTTTTT	CASSPSEGLGNTGELFF
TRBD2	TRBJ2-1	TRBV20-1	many	TGCAGTGCCGGACTAGCGGGGGGGCCAAATGAGCAGTTCTTC	CSAGLAGGPNEQFF
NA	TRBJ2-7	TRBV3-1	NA	TGTGCCAGCAGCGAGGGGGCGGGGCCCTCCTACGAGCAGTACTTC	CASSEGAGPSYEQYF
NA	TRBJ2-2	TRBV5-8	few	TGTGCCAGCAGCTTACAGACGGCCACCGGGGAGCTGTTTTTT	CASSLQTATGELFF
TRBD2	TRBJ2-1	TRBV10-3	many	TGTGCCATCAGCCCGACTAGCGGGGGGGCCGGTGAGCAGTTCTTC	CAISPTSGGAGEQFF
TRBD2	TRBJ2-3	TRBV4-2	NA	TGTGCCAGCAGCCAGGCTACTAGCGGGGGGACCACAGATACGCAGTATTTT	CASSQATSGGTTDTQYF
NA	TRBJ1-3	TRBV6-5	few	TGTGCCAGCTCGGCTGGGAACTCTGGAAACACCATATATTTT	CASSAGNSGNTIYF
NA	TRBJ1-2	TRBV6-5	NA	TGTGCCAGCAGTTACTCTGGCCTCCCCTATGGCTACACCTTC	CASSYSGLPYGYTF
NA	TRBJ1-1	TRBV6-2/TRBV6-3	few	TGTGCCAGCAGTTACCCGGGGGCCAACACTGAAGCTTTCTTT	CASSYPGANTEAFF
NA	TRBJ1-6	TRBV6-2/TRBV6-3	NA	TGTGCCAGCGGACTCGGACGGAGGGGATATAATTCACCCCTCCACTTT	CASGLGRRGYNSPLHF
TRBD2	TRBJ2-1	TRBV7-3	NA	TGTGCCAGCAGCTTATCGAGGACTAGCGGGGGGGAGCAGTTCTTC	CASSLSRTSGGEQFF
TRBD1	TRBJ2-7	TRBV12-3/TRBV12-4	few	TGTGCCAGCAGTCTCGGACAGGGTGGCCCCTACGAGCAGTACTTC	CASSLGQGGPYEQYF
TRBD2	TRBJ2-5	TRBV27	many	TGTGCCAGCAGTTTCCACAAACTAGCGGGACGGCCTGAGACCCAGTACTTC	CASSFHKLAGRPETQYF
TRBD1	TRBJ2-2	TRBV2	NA	TGTGCCAGCAGAGGTACAGGGGGCCTCGGGGAGCTGTTTTTT	CASRGTGGLGELFF
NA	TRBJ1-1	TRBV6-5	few	TGTGCCAGCAGTTACTCGGGTCCCGACACTGAAGCTTTCTTT	CASSYSGPDTEAFF
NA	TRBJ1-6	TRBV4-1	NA	TGCGCCAGCAGCCCCTTGGGGGTTTCACCCCTCCACTTT	CASSPLGVSPLHF
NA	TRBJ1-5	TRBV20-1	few	TGCAGTGCCAGCGGCGAGGTAAATCAGCCCCAGCATTTT	CSASGEVNQPQHF
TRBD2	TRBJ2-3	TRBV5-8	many	TGTGCCAGCAGCCCGGGACTAGCGGGGGTGGATACGCAGTATTTT	CASSPGLAGVDTQYF
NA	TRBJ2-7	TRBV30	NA	TGTGCCTGGAGGGGGGCCATGAACCTCTACGAGCAGTACTTC	CAWRGAMNLYEQYF
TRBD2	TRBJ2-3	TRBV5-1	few	TGCGCCAGCAGCTTTGCAGCGGGGGGGCCTGATACGCAGTATTTT	CASSFAAGGPDTQYF
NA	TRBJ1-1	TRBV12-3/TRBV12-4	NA	TGTGCCAGCAGGTTGAGGCTGCACACTGAAGCTTTCTTT	CASRLRLHTEAFF
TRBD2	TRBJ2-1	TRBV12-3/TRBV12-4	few	TGTGCCAGCACCCGAGGACTAGCGGGGCCCGGTGAGCAGTTCTTC	CASTRGLAGPGEQFF
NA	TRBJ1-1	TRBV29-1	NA	TGCAGCGGCACGAGGGGAAACACTGAAGCTTTCTTT	CSGTRGNTEAFF
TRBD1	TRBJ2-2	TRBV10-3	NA	TGTGCCATCGCCCCCGGGACAGCGGCGACCGGGGAGCTGTTTTTT	CAIAPGTAATGELFF
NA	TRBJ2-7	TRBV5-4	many	TGTGCCAGCAGCTTGGGGGACATCCCCTACGAGCAGTACTTC	CASSLGDIPYEQYF
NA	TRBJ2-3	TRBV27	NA	TGTGCCAGCAGTCCTAGGCCCATCAGTAGCCGGGGAGGCACAGATACGCAGTATTTT	CASSPRPISSRGGTDTQYF
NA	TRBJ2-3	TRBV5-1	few	TGCGCCACCGCCCCGGGGCCAGCCAGCACAGATACGCAGTATTTT	CATAPGPASTDTQYF
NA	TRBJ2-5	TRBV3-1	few	TGTGCCAGCAGCCAATTTTGGGGAAAAGAGACCCAGTACTTC	CASSQFWGKETQYF
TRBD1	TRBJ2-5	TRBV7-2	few	TGTGCCAGCAGCCAGGACAGGGAAGCGACCCAGTACTTC	CASSQDREATQYF
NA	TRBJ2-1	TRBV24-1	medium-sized	TGTGCCACCCGGGGCCGGAATGTTAGCTCCTACAATGAGCAGTTCTTC	CATRGRNVSSYNEQFF
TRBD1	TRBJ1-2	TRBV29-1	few	TGCAGCGTGTTCGACGGGACAGGGCTCTATGGCTACACCTTC	CSVFDGTGLYGYTF
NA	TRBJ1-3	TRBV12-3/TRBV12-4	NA	TGTGCCAGCAGTTTTTGGGGATCGGGAAACACCATATATTTT	CASSFWGSGNTIYF
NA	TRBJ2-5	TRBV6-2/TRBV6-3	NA	TGTGCCAGCAGGCCCGGGACAAACCAAGAGACCCAGTACTTC	CASRPGTNQETQYF
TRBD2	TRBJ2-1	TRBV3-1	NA	TGTGCCAGCAGCCAGGTTTTAGCGGGGCTTTCGTTGTACAATGAGCAGTTCTTC	CASSQVLAGLSLYNEQFF
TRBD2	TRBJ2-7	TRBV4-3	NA	TGCGCCAGCAGCCAAGTAATTACTAGCGGGGGGGTCTACGAGCAGTACTTC	CASSQVITSGGVYEQYF
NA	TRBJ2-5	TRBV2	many	TGTGCCAGCAAGGAAGAGACCCAGTACTTC	CASKEETQYF
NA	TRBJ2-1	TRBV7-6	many	TGTGCCAGCAGCTTGGCCCATGAGCAGTTCTTC	CASSLAHEQFF